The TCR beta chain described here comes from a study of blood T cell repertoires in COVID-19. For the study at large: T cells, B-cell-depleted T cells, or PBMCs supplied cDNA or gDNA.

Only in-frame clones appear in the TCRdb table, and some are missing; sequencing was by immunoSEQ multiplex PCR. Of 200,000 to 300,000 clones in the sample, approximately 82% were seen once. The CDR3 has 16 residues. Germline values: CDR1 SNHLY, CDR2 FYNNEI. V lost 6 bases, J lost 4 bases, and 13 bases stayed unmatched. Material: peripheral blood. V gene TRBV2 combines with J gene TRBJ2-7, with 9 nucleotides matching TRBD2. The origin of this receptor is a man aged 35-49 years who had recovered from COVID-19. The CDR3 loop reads CASSPISGLAEYEQYF. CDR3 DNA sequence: TGTGCCAGCAGCCCAATCTCGGGACTAGCAGAATACGAGCAGTACTTC.